The entry that follows covers one T cell receptor (beta chain) sequence. Libraries were prepared by immunoSEQ multiplex PCR; TCRdb keeps only in-frame clonotypes and omits some of them. The sample consists of roughly 87,000 clones, 55% to 75% of them appearing once. This entry comes from a study of blood T cell repertoires in COVID-19. Study information: The United States, Italy and Spain were the sources of the acute and convalescent COVID-19 samples. Sample material is recorded as cDNA or gDNA derived from T cells, B-cell-depleted T cells, or PBMCs.

This receptor was obtained from a woman aged 80 or over with acute or convalescent COVID-19. Sequenced material: peripheral blood.

CDR3 bases: TGTGCCAGCAGCTTAGACGAGGTCAGCACTGAAGCTTTCTTT. Translating gives CASSLDEVSTEAFF. This chain joins TRBV5-5 and TRBJ1-1, with unresolved D. CDR1 SGHKS and CDR2 YYEKEE come from the germline V gene (reference sequence). With 2 bases removed from V and 4 bases from J, the gap between germline ends came to 12 bases. This CDR3 has 14 residues. Variable domain in full (rest from reference TRBV5-5 and TRBJ1-1): DAGVTQSPTHLIKTRGQQVTLRCSPISGHKSVSWYQQVLGQGPQFIFQYYEKEERGRGNFPDRFSARQFPNYSSELNVNALLLGDSALYLCASSLDEVSTEAFFGQGTRLTVV.